The 26 T cell receptor beta chains below all came from one sample that was sequenced in a study of cytomegalovirus exposure and HLA in healthy donors. Primers: 60 Vbeta forward and 13 Jbeta reverse. Some clones are missing from TCRdb's copy, which holds only in-frame ones; the method was immunoSEQ multiplex PCR. The sample contains 150,000 to 200,000 clones, roughly 80% of which appear only once. The material sequenced was PBMCs. Every receptor here comes from a man aged 25-45 years in good health and CMV-seropositive.

V gene TRBV5-1 combines with J gene TRBJ2-5; a weak D match, TRBD1 (6 bases). The germline V gene encodes CDR1 SGHRS and CDR2 YFSETQ. V lost 4 bases and J lost 1, with 14 bases in between. The CDR3 contains 15 residues. The CDR3 DNA sequence: TGCGCCAGCAGCCAATCCGGGACAACCCAAGAGACCCAGTACTTC. Protein product: CASSQSGTTQETQYF.

The chain joins TRBV5-1 to TRBJ2-5; TRBD1 matches 7 bases. The DNA end lines up better with TRBJ2-7; the J call may be wrong. The germline gives CDR1 SGHRS, CDR2 YFSETQ. This CDR3 has 14 amino acids. The CDR3 region has the DNA TGCGCCAGCAGCCCAGAGACAGGGAACTACGAGCAGTACTTC. Protein: CASSPETGNYEQYF.

The chain couples TRBV6-5 to TRBJ2-2; a weak D match, TRBD1 (5 bases). The length of the CDR3 is 15 residues. V was pared by 3 bases and J by 4 bases, with 12 bases between. Germline V gene data show CDR1 as MNHEY and CDR2 as SVGAGI. The DNA for the CDR3 is TGTGCCAGCAGTTATATTGAAGGGGCCACCGGGGAGCTGTTTTTT. Its protein product is CASSYIEGATGELFF.

The chain couples TRBV7-2 to TRBJ2-5; D possibly corresponds to TRBD1 (6 bases). CDR1 is SGHTA and CDR2 is FQGNSA in the germline V gene. The CDR3 totals 13 residues. The V end was cut by 5 bases, the J end by 5 bases, with 12 bases between. The CDR3 DNA reads TGTGCCAGCAGCCCAGGGGTGTGGGAGACCCAGTACTTC. Translated, it gives CASSPGVWETQYF.

The chain has TRBV29-1 and TRBJ1-1, with 10 bases fitting TRBD1. CDR1 is SQVTM and CDR2 is ANQGSEA in the germline V gene. V trimming: 3 bases; J trimming: 14 bases; junction bases outside the gene matches: 9. CDR3 length: 12 residues. The CDR3 nucleotides are TGCAGCGTTGATCGGGACAGGGGTAATGTGTTCTTT. It yields the protein CSVDRDRGNVFF.

This rearrangement joins TRBV5-1 to TRBJ2-7; 12 nucleotides line up with TRBD1. The length of the CDR3 is 17 residues. Germline values: CDR1 SGHRS, CDR2 YFSETQ. The J segment lost 2 bases and the V segment lost 5 bases, leaving 11 bases of the junction unmatched. As DNA, the CDR3 is TGCGCCAGCAGGCCGGGACAGGGGGCGTTTTCCCCCTACGAGCAGTACTTC. Its protein is CASRPGQGAFSPYEQYF.

The chain carries TRBV13 and TRBJ2-5; D is unclear. The CDR3 has 14 residues. The V end lost 0 bases, the J end lost 2 bases, and 7 bases lay between the germline ends. Germline V CDR1 and CDR2: PRHDT, FYEKMQ (reference sequence). This chain's CDR3 is CASSLGLRQETQYF. The DNA of the CDR3 is TGTGCCAGCAGCTTAGGACTAAGGCAAGAGACCCAGTACTTC.

The gene calls are TRBV11-3 and TRBJ1-2; D is ambiguous. V was clipped by 0 bases and J by 3 bases, with 11 bases between them. The CDR3 runs to 15 residues. CDR1 SGHNT and CDR2 YENEEA come from the germline V gene. The CDR3 protein is CASSLDPGRDYGYTF. CDR3 coding DNA: TGTGCCAGCAGCTTAGACCCCGGGAGAGACTATGGCTACACCTTC.

The chain is built from TRBV27 and TRBJ1-4, with 7 bases identical to TRBD1. After removal of 5 bases from V and 8 bases from J, the junction contained 11 bases not matched to a gene. Germline loops: CDR1 MNHEY, CDR2 SMNVEV (reference sequence). The CDR3 has 15 amino acids. The CDR3 region has the DNA TGTGCCAGCAGTCCCAAGGGGGCCCGGGAGGAAAAACTGTTTTTT. This gives the protein CASSPKGAREEKLFF.

This chain links TRBV6-1 with TRBJ2-5, with 7 bases fitting TRBD2. V shed 6 bases and J 5 bases; nucleotides not matched to a gene: 6. Germline assignment: CDR1 MNHNS and CDR2 SASEGT. The CDR3 length is 13 residues. CDR3 sequence reads: CASSPTSSETQYF. The CDR3 region has the DNA TGTGCCAGCAGCCCGACTAGCTCCGAGACCCAGTACTTC.

CDR3 in amino acids: CASSGDRGETNEKLFF. CDR3 in DNA: TGTGCCAGTAGTGGGGACAGGGGAGAGACTAATGAAAAACTGTTTTTT. The chain joins TRBV19 to TRBJ1-4; 10 bases are shared with TRBD1. V dropped 5 bases and J dropped 2; count of bases not matched to a gene: 5. Germline CDR1 and CDR2: LNHDA and SQIVND (reference sequence). This CDR3 spans 16 amino acids. Based on the CDR3 plus reference TRBV19 and TRBJ1-4, the full variable domain is DGGITQSPKYLFRKEGQNVTLSCEQNLNHDAMYWYRQDPGQGLRLIYYSQIVNDFQKGDIAEGYSVSREKKESFPLTVTSAQKNPTAFYLCASSGDRGETNEKLFFGSGTQLSVL.

The genes are TRBV7-3 and TRBJ1-5, with 7 bases fitting TRBD1. Germline trimming cut 5 bases from V and 5 bases from J; bases unmatched to any gene: 3. Germline-derived CDR1 and CDR2 are SGHTA and FQGTGA. This CDR3 has 13 residues. The CDR3 sequence is CASSLDRDQPQHF. CDR3 bases: TGTGCCAGCAGCCTTGACAGGGATCAGCCCCAGCATTTT.

V and J are TRBV27 and TRBJ2-5; possibly TRBD1 for D (5 bases). V gave up 5 bases and J gave up 0 bases, with 16 bases separating them. Germline V gene data show CDR1 as MNHEY and CDR2 as SMNVEV (reference sequence). The CDR3 sequence is 16 residues long. Here the CDR3 reads CASSLWGYPYQETQYF. The CDR3 DNA sequence: TGTGCCAGCAGTCTGTGGGGCTATCCGTACCAAGAGACCCAGTACTTC.

The chain combines TRBV7-2 with TRBJ1-2; 11 bases are a match to TRBD1. This CDR3 contains 14 residues. V dropped 4 bases and J dropped 8; count of bases not matched to a gene: 6. The germline V gene has CDR1 SGHTA and CDR2 FQGNSA. DNA for the CDR3: TGTGCCAGCAGCTCAGGACAGGGGGCGGCAGGCTACACCTTC. This encodes CASSSGQGAAGYTF.

The gene calls are TRBV5-4 and TRBJ2-1, with 7 bases matching TRBD2. The CDR3 runs 13 residues. Germline assignment: CDR1 SGHNT and CDR2 YYREEE (reference sequence). The ends lost 0 bases at V and 9 bases at J; junction bases unmatched: 3. The CDR3 loop reads CASSLVRESEQFF. CDR3 sequence (DNA): TGTGCCAGCAGCTTGGTGCGGGAGAGTGAGCAGTTCTTC.

J is TRBJ1-6 and V is TRBV11-2, with D unclear. CDR1 is SGHAT, CDR2 FQNNGV, per germline. V dropped 1 base and J dropped 5 bases, with 6 bases sitting between them. The CDR3 has 14 residues. In DNA form, the CDR3 reads TGTGCCAGCAGCTTAGCACAGAATAATTCACCCCTCCACTTT. Amino acids: CASSLAQNNSPLHF.

This clone was recorded only once. A read error may produce the germline difference seen at one junction end. The chain recombines TRBV15 with TRBJ2-5, with D possibly being TRBD2 (6 bases). CDR1 LNHNV and CDR2 YYDKDF come from the germline V gene (reference sequence). The CDR3 is 15 residues long. CDR3 sequence: CATSMMRDGGEAQYF. CDR3 nucleotides: TGTGCCACCAGCATGATGCGGGACGGCGGAGAGGCCCAGTACTTC.

The genes are TRBV7-2 and TRBJ2-7; 10 nucleotides line up with TRBD2. Germline trimming cut 6 bases from V and 2 bases from J; bases unmatched to any gene: 10. Germline V gives CDR1 SGHTA, CDR2 FQGNSA. The CDR3 covers 16 residues. CDR3: CASRLGPSGGPYEQYF. In DNA form, the CDR3 reads TGTGCCAGCAGACTAGGGCCTAGCGGGGGCCCCTACGAGCAGTACTTC.

V usage is TRBV4-3 and J usage is TRBJ1-2, with TRBD1 as a possible D gene (5 bases). Per the germline V gene, CDR1 is LGHNA and CDR2 is YSLEER. There are 15 residues in the CDR3. Trimming stripped 0 bases from V and 4 bases from J, with 12 bases between. The CDR3 DNA sequence: TGCGCCAGCAGCCAAGATCCCTACAGGCGCTATGGCTACACCTTC. It translates to CASSQDPYRRYGYTF.

The chain carries TRBV14 and TRBJ1-4; D is undetermined. The germline V gene has CDR1 SGHDN and CDR2 FVKESK. Trimming took off 5 bases at V and 4 bases at J, with 17 bases between the two ends. CDR3 size: 16 residues. The CDR3 DNA reads TGTGCCAGCAGCTTCCGAATCGGGGTTGATAATGAAAAACTGTTTTTT. Encoded protein: CASSFRIGVDNEKLFF.

The V gene is TRBV2, the J gene TRBJ2-2; tentative D call: TRBD1 (6 bases). V lost 6 bases, J lost 5 bases, and 16 bases lay in between. Germline V gene lookup returns CDR1 SNHLY and CDR2 FYNNEI. The CDR3 contains 15 residues. The CDR3: CASSIRDTPTGELFF. For the CDR3, the DNA is TGTGCCAGCAGCATTAGGGACACTCCAACCGGGGAGCTGTTTTTT.

The gene calls are TRBV20-1 and TRBJ1-4, with a weak D call TRBD1 (5 bases). The CDR3 is made up of 11 amino acids. Trimming shortened V by 2 bases and J by 7 bases, and 5 bases separated the two germline ends. Germline assignment: CDR1 DFQATT and CDR2 SNEGSKA (reference sequence). CDR3 in DNA: TGCAGTGCTAGACAGGGTGAAAAACTGTTTTTT. Translated, it gives CSARQGEKLFF.

CDR3 region: CSVRGSTGETQYF. The CDR3 DNA is TGCAGCGTCAGGGGGAGTACCGGGGAGACCCAGTACTTC. The chain uses TRBV29-1 and TRBJ2-5, with 7 bases fitting TRBD1. The V gene end was trimmed by 6 bases and the J gene end by 5 bases; junction bases not matched to a gene: 9. The CDR3 length is 13 residues. The germline CDR1 and CDR2 sequences are SQVTM and ANQGSEA.

This rearrangement joins TRBV15 to TRBJ2-7, with D tentatively TRBD2 (6 bases). This CDR3 comprises 14 residues. Germline CDR1 is LNHNV and CDR2 is YYDKDF (reference sequence). The V end lost 9 bases, the J end lost 4 bases, and 19 bases lay between the germline ends. CDR3 nucleotides: TGTGCCACTAAACTTCAAGGAGGGATGTACGAGCAGTACTTC. As protein: CATKLQGGMYEQYF.

The chain links TRBV5-1 to TRBJ1-2, with D perhaps matching TRBD1 (5 bases). The CDR3 spans 12 residues. The germline V and J ends were trimmed by 4 bases and 4 bases, with 8 bases remaining between them. Germline assignment: CDR1 SGHRS and CDR2 YFSETQ. CDR3 in amino acids: CASSPDSYGYTF. As DNA, the CDR3 is TGCGCCAGCAGCCCTGACAGCTATGGCTACACCTTC.

In DNA, the CDR3 is TGCGCCAGCAGCTTGGGCGGGACTGACACCTACGAGCAGTACTTC. Protein: CASSLGGTDTYEQYF. This chain joins TRBV5-1 and TRBJ2-7; possible D gene TRBD2, 6 bases. Trimming cost V 0 bases and J 2 bases, with 12 bases left between them. This CDR3 has 15 amino acids. Germline assignment: CDR1 SGHRS and CDR2 YFSETQ.